This T cell receptor beta chain was sequenced during a study of cytomegalovirus exposure and HLA in healthy donors. For the study at large: From donors who were HLA-typed, an early data release held around 80 million unique TCRs.

Researchers ran the PCR with 60 Vbeta and 13 Jbeta primers. Measured with immunoSEQ multiplex PCR; TCRdb has only the in-frame clones, and not every one. The repertoire consists of about 160,000 clones, with about 85% occurring once and the leading ten covering 6.3%. This CDR3 contains 15 residues. In germline, CDR1 is LNHDA, CDR2 SQIVND (reference sequence). Deletions cut 4 bases from V and 4 bases from J, with 16 bases between. Findings and limits, study-wide: The analysis excluded some indistinguishable V segments, including TRBV6-2 and TRBV6-3. Roughly uniform depth of sequencing across donors was assumed in presence/absence analyses. In an earlier analysis, most TCR beta V segments were productive about 87% or about 30% of the time.

With regard to this clone: Its antigen is not known.

This TCR was recovered from a male donor in good health and CMV-seropositive. The rearrangement links TRBV19 to TRBJ2-5, with D possibly matching TRBD1 (5 bases). Input material: PBMCs. In DNA, the CDR3 is TGTGCCAGTAGTACACAAGCCGCAGGGCGAGAGACCCAGTACTTC. Its protein is CASSTQAAGRETQYF.